This T cell receptor beta chain came from a study of OX40 agonist ivuxolimab in advanced cancers. Findings and limits, study-wide: Antigen specificity of clonally expanded peripheral T cells was not established. CD8+ T cells (on average) carried more expanded clones than CD4+ T cells.

Remarks on this clone: Its cognate antigen is unknown.

Sequencing was performed with immunoSEQ multiplex PCR; in TCRdb, only in-frame clones are kept and a portion is missing. In the table there are about 24,000 clones, around 78% of which are singletons. The length of the CDR3 is 12 residues. CDR1 and CDR2 (germline): SQVTM, ANQGSEA. V lost 3 bases and J lost 8, with 13 bases in between. The starting material was CD4+ or CD8+ T cells sorted from blood, obtained in a trial of the OX40 agonist ivuxolimab. The origin of this receptor is an adult with an advanced solid tumor such as melanoma, head and neck, liver or kidney cancer. The J gene is TRBJ1-2, the V gene TRBV29-1, with a weak D call TRBD1 (5 bases). CDR3 residues: CSVDGGNRGYTF. For the CDR3, the DNA is TGCAGCGTTGATGGGGGTAACCGGGGCTACACCTTC.